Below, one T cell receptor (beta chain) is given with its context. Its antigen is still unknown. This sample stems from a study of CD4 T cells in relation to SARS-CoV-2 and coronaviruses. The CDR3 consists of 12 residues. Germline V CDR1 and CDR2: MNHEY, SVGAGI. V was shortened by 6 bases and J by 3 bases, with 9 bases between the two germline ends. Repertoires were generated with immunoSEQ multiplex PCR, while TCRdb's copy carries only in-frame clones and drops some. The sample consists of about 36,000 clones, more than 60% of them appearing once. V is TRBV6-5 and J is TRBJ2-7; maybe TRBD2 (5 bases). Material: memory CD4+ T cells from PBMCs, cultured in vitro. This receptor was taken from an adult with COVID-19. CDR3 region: CASRRTYYEQYF. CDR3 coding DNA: TGTGCCAGCAGGAGGACTTACTACGAGCAGTACTTC.